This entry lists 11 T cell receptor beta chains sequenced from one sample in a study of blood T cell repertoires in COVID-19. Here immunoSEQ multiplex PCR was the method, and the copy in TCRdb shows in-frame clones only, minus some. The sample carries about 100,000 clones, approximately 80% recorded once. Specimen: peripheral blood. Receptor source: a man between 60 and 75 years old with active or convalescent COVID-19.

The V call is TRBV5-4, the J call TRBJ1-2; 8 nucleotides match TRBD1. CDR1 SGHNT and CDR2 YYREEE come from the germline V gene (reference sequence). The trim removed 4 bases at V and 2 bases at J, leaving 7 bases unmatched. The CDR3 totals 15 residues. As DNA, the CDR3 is TGTGCCAGCAGCCGGGGAGGACAGGGAAACTATGGCTACACCTTC. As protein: CASSRGGQGNYGYTF.

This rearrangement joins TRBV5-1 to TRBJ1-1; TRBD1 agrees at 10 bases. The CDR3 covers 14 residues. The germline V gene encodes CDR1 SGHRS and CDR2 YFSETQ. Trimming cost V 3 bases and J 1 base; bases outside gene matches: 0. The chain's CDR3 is CASSWTGGNTEAFF. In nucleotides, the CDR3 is TGCGCCAGCAGCTGGACAGGGGGGAACACTGAAGCTTTCTTT.

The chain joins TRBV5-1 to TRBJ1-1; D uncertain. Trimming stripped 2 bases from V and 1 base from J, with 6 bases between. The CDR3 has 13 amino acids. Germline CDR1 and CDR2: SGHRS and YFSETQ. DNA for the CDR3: TGCGCCAGCAGCTTTAATAGGAACACTGAAGCTTTCTTT. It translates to CASSFNRNTEAFF.

CDR3 in amino acids: CASSPRGADYYGYTF. Here the CDR3 DNA reads TGTGCCAGCAGCCCCAGGGGGGCAGACTACTATGGCTACACCTTC. This chain links TRBV9 with TRBJ1-2; 7 nucleotides align to TRBD1. The CDR3 has 15 residues. Germline V gene data show CDR1 as SGDLS and CDR2 as YYNGEE. V trimming: 4 bases; J trimming: 3 bases; junction bases outside the gene matches: 9.

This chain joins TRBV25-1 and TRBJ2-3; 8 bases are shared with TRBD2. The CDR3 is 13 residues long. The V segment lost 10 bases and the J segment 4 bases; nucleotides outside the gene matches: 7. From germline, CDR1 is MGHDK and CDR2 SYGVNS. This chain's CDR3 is CATRLAGADTQYF. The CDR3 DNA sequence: TGTGCCACCCGGCTAGCGGGCGCAGATACGCAGTATTTT.

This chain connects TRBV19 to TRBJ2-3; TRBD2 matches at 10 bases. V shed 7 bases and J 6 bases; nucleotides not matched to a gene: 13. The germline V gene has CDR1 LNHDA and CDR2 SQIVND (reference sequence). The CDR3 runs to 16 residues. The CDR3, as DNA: TGTGCCAGTACCGAATGGGCTAGCGGGAGAGTCGATACGCAGTATTTT. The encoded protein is CASTEWASGRVDTQYF. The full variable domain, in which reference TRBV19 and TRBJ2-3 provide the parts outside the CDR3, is DGGITQSPKYLFRKEGQNVTLSCEQNLNHDAMYWYRQDPGQGLRLIYYSQIVNDFQKGDIAEGYSVSREKKESFPLTVTSAQKNPTAFYLCASTEWASGRVDTQYFGPGTRLTVL.

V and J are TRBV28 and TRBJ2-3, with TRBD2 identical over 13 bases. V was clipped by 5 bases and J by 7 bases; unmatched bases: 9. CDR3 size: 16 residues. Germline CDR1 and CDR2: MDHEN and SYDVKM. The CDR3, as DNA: TGTGCCAGCAGTACCTGGACTAGCGGGAGCGGAAATACGCAGTATTTT. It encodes CASSTWTSGSGNTQYF.

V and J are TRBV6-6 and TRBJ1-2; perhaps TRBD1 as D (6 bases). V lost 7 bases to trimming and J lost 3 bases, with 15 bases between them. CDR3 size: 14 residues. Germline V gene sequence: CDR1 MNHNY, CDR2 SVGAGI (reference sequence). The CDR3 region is CASTPQGQYYGYTF. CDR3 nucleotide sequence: TGTGCCAGCACCCCTCAGGGGCAGTACTATGGCTACACCTTC.

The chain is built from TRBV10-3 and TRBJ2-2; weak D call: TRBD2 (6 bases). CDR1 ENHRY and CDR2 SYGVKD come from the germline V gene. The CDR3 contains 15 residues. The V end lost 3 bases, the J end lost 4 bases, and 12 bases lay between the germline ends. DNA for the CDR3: TGTGCCATCAGTGACATAGGGAGGAGCACCGGGGAGCTGTTTTTT. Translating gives CAISDIGRSTGELFF.

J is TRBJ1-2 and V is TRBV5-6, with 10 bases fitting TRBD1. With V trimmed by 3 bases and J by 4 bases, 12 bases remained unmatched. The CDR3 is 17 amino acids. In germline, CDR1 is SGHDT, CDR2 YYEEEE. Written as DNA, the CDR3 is TGTGCCAGCAGCTCCCCCGGGACAGGGGCCCTAGTCTATGGCTACACCTTC. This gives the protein CASSSPGTGALVYGYTF.

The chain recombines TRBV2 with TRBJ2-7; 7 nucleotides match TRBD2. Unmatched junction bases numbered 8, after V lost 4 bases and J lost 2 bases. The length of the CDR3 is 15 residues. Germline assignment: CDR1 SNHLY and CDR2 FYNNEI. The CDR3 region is CASSGQTSRTYEQYF. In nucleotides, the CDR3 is TGTGCCAGCAGTGGACAGACTAGCAGAACCTACGAGCAGTACTTC.